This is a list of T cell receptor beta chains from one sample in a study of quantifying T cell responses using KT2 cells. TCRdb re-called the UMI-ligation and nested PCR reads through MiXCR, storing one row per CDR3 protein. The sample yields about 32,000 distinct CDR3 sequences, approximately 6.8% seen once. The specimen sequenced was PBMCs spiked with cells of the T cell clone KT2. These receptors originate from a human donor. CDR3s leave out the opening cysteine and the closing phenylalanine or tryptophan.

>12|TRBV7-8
ASSFSSGSDEQF
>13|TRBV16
ASSQRGQRNTEAF
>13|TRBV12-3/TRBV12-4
ASSPHRQADSPLH
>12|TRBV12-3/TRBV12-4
ASRRTSVTDTQY
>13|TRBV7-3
ASSFNPGNTGELF
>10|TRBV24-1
ATSEQWGEQY
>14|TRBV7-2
ASSLIWSGGSYEQY
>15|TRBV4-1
ASSQADPRTGQDTQY
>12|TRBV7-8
ASSFQTESYEQY
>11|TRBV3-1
ASSQFGGFKAF
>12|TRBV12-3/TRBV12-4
ASSFGGGNSPLH
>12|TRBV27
ASSTGPGGYGYT
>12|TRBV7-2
ASSLSVSTDTQY
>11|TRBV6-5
ASSWSTDTEAF
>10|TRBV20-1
SARTGDTEAF
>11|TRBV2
ASGAAMNTEAF
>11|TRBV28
ASSLGTLYEQY
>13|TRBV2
ASRSQRGIGTEAF
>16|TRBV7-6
ASSSGTGGTLSTDTQY
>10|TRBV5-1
ASSHPGEKLF
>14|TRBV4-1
ASSQPTGALSYEQY
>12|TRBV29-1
SGGGRGQYNEQF
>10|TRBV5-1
ASSLVENEQY
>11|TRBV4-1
ASSPLAGEAED
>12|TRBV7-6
ASSSGARNQPQH
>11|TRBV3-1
ASSQGAWDEQF
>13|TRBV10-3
AISITGPVNTEAF
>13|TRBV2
ASTPRGRGGTEAF
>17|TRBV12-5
ASGLVRTGRSGLPYEQY